This record looks at one T cell receptor (beta chain) sequence and its context. The data derive from a study of identical twins. A universal primer site was created by template switching, with the cDNA bearing unique molecular identifiers. Via MiXCR, TCRdb re-called the 5' RACE reads, giving one row per CDR3 protein. Found here are hundreds of thousands of distinct CDR3 sequences, about 22% of them singletons; the top ten hold around 0.47%. The donor group consisted entirely of healthy Caucasians. The same specimen was also included in a second study, on yellow fever vaccine responses in identical twins. This second report adds: The T cell response to vaccination in identical twins was reportedly partly convergent and partly personalized.

The sample comprised CD4+ T cells sorted from blood. The sequence was obtained from a woman between 18 and 29 years old in good health.

CDR3 amino acids: CSARIWGNIQYF. CDR3 nucleotide sequence: TGCAGTGCTAGAATTTGGGGAAACATTCAGTACTTC. V and J are TRBV20-1 and TRBJ2-4; D ambiguous. The CDR3 length is 12 residues. Germline V gene data show CDR1 as DFQATT and CDR2 as SNEGSKA (reference sequence). The V and J ends lost 2 bases and 6 bases respectively, with 8 bases between them.